The 22 T cell receptor beta chains reported below all come from one sample, sequenced in a study of persistence of HIV-infected CD4 T cells. Antigens for these TCRs are unknown. Lysates of CMV-infected fibroblasts at around 10 ug/mL stimulated these cells. Sorting selected CD4+ T cells upregulating both CD40 ligand and CD69. Sequencing used immunoSEQ version 4 in survey mode. Assay used: immunoSEQ multiplex PCR; TCRdb lists only in-frame clones, some missing. The data contain about 5,300 clones, 64% of them seen just once; the ten biggest clones take up 30% to 50%. The material was CD4+ T cells sorted from PBMCs after roughly 18-hour stimulation, obtained from a patient who received antiretroviral therapy. These receptors originate from an adult man with HIV who was CMV-seropositive.

This clone appeared a few times. One end of the junction is discordant with germline, which a read error may explain. Written as DNA, the CDR3 is TGTGCTAGTAGTCGGACAGACCCCTACACCGGGGAGCTGTTTTTT. This translates into CASSRTDPYTGELFF. The chain couples TRBV19 to TRBJ2-2, with D possibly being TRBD1 (6 bases). In germline, CDR1 is LNHDA, CDR2 SQIVND (reference sequence). The CDR3 covers 15 residues.

The chain joins TRBV28 to TRBJ2-2; TRBD2 is a possible D gene (6 bases). This CDR3 has 15 amino acids. V lost 2 bases to trimming and J lost 4 bases, with 11 bases between them. Germline CDR1 is MDHEN and CDR2 is SYDVKM. CDR3 DNA sequence: TGTGCCAGCAGTTTACTGGCCGGGGGCACCGGGGAGCTGTTTTTT. This translates into CASSLLAGGTGELFF.

A few counts support this clone. The chain couples TRBV4-1 to TRBJ2-7; D gene unclear. V dropped 0 bases and J dropped 0 bases, with 9 bases sitting between them. CDR3 size: 15 residues. Germline V gene sequence: CDR1 MGHRA, CDR2 YSYEKL. CDR3 DNA sequence: TGCGCCAGCAGCCAAGAACGATCTAGCTCCTACGAGCAGTACTTC. Protein: CASSQERSSSYEQYF.

In its sample, this clone was seen a few times. The DNA of the CDR3 is TGTGCCAGCAGCGTAGATCTAGCGCCGTCCTACGAGCAGTACTTC. Translating it yields CASSVDLAPSYEQYF. The V call is TRBV9, the J call TRBJ2-7; possible D gene TRBD2, 6 bases. V gave up 0 bases and J gave up 1 base, with 11 bases separating them. Germline V gene sequence: CDR1 SGDLS, CDR2 YYNGEE. This CDR3 comprises 15 residues.

In this sample, this clone turned up a few times. The rearrangement uses TRBV7-2 and TRBJ1-1; 7 bases agree with TRBD1. The CDR3 extends over 16 amino acids. The V and J ends lost 1 base and 5 bases, in that order; junction bases with no gene match: 10. Germline V lookup: CDR1 SGHTA, CDR2 FQGNSA. For the CDR3, the DNA is TGTGCCAGCAGCTTAGGAGACAGGGCCGGGAGGACTGAAGCTTTCTTT. As protein: CASSLGDRAGRTEAFF.

This chain connects TRBV7-6 to TRBJ2-6; 11 bases are shared with TRBD2. Germline values: CDR1 SGHVS, CDR2 FNYEAQ. This CDR3 has 19 amino acids. V was pared by 3 bases and J by 0 bases, with 7 bases of the junction left unmatched. CDR3 sequence: CASSLASGGRSSGANVLTF. The CDR3 bases are TGTGCCAGCAGCTTGGCTAGCGGGGGGCGGAGCTCTGGGGCCAACGTCCTGACTTTC.

J is TRBJ2-1 and V is TRBV12-5; perhaps TRBD2 as D (5 bases). V was shortened by 5 bases and J by 9 bases, with 14 bases between the two germline ends. CDR3 length equals 13 residues. In germline, CDR1 is LGHNT, CDR2 FRNRAP. The CDR3 DNA reads as TGTGCTAGTGGTGAGGCCCTCAGCGGTGAGCAGTTCTTC. Amino acid sequence: CASGEALSGEQFF. Variable domain in full (rest from reference TRBV12-5 and TRBJ2-1): DARVTQTPRHKVTEMGQEVTMRCQPILGHNTVFWYRQTMMQGLELLAYFRNRAPLDDSGMPKDRFSAEMPDATLATLKIQPSEPRDSAVYFCASGEALSGEQFFGPGTRLTVL.

The rearrangement uses TRBV19 and TRBJ2-1, with D uncertain. Germline lookup yields CDR1 LNHDA and CDR2 SQIVND (reference sequence). The V gene lost 11 bases and the J gene lost 1 base, with 9 bases spanning the gap. The CDR3 loop spans 12 amino acids. As DNA, the CDR3 is TGTGCCTCATACGGATCCTACAATGAGCAGTTCTTC. This codes for CASYGSYNEQFF.

The chain links TRBV5-1 to TRBJ2-5; D is perhaps TRBD2 (5 bases). The V gene's germline CDR1 is SGHRS and CDR2 YFSETQ. This CDR3 region has 13 residues. V was clipped by 0 bases and J by 3 bases, with 6 bases between them. Here the CDR3 DNA reads TGCGCCAGCAGCTTGGCCGGGAAAGAGACCCAGTACTTC. This encodes CASSLAGKETQYF. Supplemented by reference TRBV5-1 and TRBJ2-5, the full variable domain reads KAGVTQTPRYLIKTRGQQVTLSCSPISGHRSVSWYQQTPGQGLQFLFEYFSETQRNKGNFPGRFSGRQFSNSRSEMNVSTLELGDSALYLCASSLAGKETQYFGPGTRLLVL.

The rearrangement links TRBV29-1 to TRBJ2-5, with TRBD1 matching over 10 bases. The length of the CDR3 is 15 residues. Trimming took 3 bases from V and 4 from J; bases not matched to a gene: 8. CDR1 and CDR2 from the germline V gene are SQVTM and ANQGSEA. This CDR3 is CSVESDRGRAETQYF. CDR3 nucleotide sequence: TGCAGCGTTGAGTCCGACAGGGGGCGGGCAGAGACCCAGTACTTC. Using reference TRBV29-1 and TRBJ2-5 for the parts outside the CDR3, the full variable domain is SAVISQKPSRDICQRGTSLTIQCQVDSQVTMMFWYRQQPGQSLTLIATANQGSEATYESGFVIDKFPISRPNLTFSTLTVSNMSPEDSSIYLCSVESDRGRAETQYFGPGTRLLVL.

The chain recombines TRBV7-9 with TRBJ2-5; D could derive from TRBD1 or TRBD2 (5 bases each). The CDR3 consists of 16 residues. V lost 1 base and J 2 bases, leaving 14 bases between the germline ends. Germline V gene data show CDR1 as SEHNR and CDR2 as FQNEAQ (reference sequence). CDR3: CASSLGGPLGQETQYF. The CDR3 bases are TGTGCCAGCAGCTTAGGGGGACCCTTAGGACAAGAGACCCAGTACTTC.

This clone occurred a few times. This chain uses TRBV6-5 with TRBJ1-6; no clear D gene. V dropped 5 bases and J dropped 7 bases, with 3 bases sitting between them. Per germline, CDR1 MNHEY and CDR2 SVGAGI. This CDR3 is built from 11 residues. In nucleotides, the CDR3 is TGTGCCAGCAGTCGAAATTCACCCCTCCACTTT. This translates into CASSRNSPLHF.

This sequence joins TRBV7-9 and TRBJ2-5, with 8 bases that match TRBD1. The germline V gene encodes CDR1 SEHNR and CDR2 FQNEAQ (reference sequence). The CDR3 totals 15 residues. With 3 bases clipped from V and 6 bases from J, the junction kept 9 bases outside the gene matches. CDR3 amino acids: CASSFPAGGLKTQYF. The DNA of the CDR3 is TGTGCCAGCAGCTTCCCGGCAGGGGGCTTAAAGACCCAGTACTTC.

This clone was seen just once. The chain combines TRBV28 with TRBJ1-3; D gene unclear. The CDR3 consists of 14 residues. Trimming pared 5 bases from V and 0 bases from J, leaving 8 bases between. Germline loops: CDR1 MDHEN, CDR2 SYDVKM. Here the CDR3 DNA reads TGTGCCAGCAGTCCTCAGAGCTCTGGAAACACCATATATTTT. Protein product: CASSPQSSGNTIYF. Variable domain in full (rest from reference TRBV28 and TRBJ1-3): DVKVTQSSRYLVKRTGEKVFLECVQDMDHENMFWYRQDPGLGLRLIYFSYDVKMKEKGDIPEGYSVSREKKERFSLILESASTNQTSMYLCASSPQSSGNTIYFGEGSWLTVV.

This clone was picked up a small number of times. The chain joins TRBV6-5 to TRBJ1-6; D is uncertain. Germline assignment: CDR1 MNHEY and CDR2 SVGAGI. Trimming shortened V by 6 bases and J by 7 bases, and 16 bases separated the two germline ends. The CDR3 sequence is 15 residues long. CDR3 nucleotide sequence: TGTGCCAGCAGAGGCCTCGGGAAAGAGAATTCACCCCTCCACTTT. It is translated as CASRGLGKENSPLHF.

The rearrangement joins TRBV18 to TRBJ1-1; TRBD1 agrees at 8 bases. Looked up from germline, CDR1 is KGHSH and CDR2 is LQKENI. V dropped 6 bases and J dropped 2; count of bases not matched to a gene: 11. The CDR3 loop spans 16 amino acids. The DNA for the CDR3 is TGTGCCAGCTCCTTGACCAGGGGGCAGACCAACACTGAAGCTTTCTTT. This encodes CASSLTRGQTNTEAFF.

The chain couples TRBV3-1 (or the pseudogene TRBV3-2) to TRBJ1-2; D is perhaps TRBD1 (5 bases). Germline V gives CDR1 LGHDT, CDR2 YNNKEL (reference sequence). This CDR3 comprises 15 residues. Deletions cut 1 base from V and 6 bases from J, with 15 bases between. CDR3 in DNA: TGTGCCAGCAGCCAAGGCGACCCCAGGGTTCATGGCTACACCTTC. Its protein product is CASSQGDPRVHGYTF.

The rearrangement uses TRBV7-9 and TRBJ2-7; 7 nucleotides match TRBD1. The CDR3 runs 12 residues. Germline V gene data show CDR1 as SEHNR and CDR2 as FQNEAQ (reference sequence). The V segment lost 8 bases and the J segment 0 bases; nucleotides outside the gene matches: 1. DNA of the CDR3: TGTGCCAGCGAGGGGGCCTCCTACGAGCAGTACTTC. It translates to CASEGASYEQYF.

The V and J genes are TRBV10-3 and TRBJ1-1; D call uncertain. Germline CDR1 is ENHRY and CDR2 is SYGVKD. The CDR3 consists of 14 residues. Trimming took 0 bases from V and 2 from J, leaving 7 bases between them. The CDR3, as DNA: TGTGCCATCAGTGAGTCATGGGGTAACACTGAAGCTTTCTTT. Translating gives CAISESWGNTEAFF.

The chain carries TRBV19 and TRBJ2-1; D call uncertain. V was clipped by 5 bases and J by 2 bases, with 13 bases between them. Germline V gene sequence: CDR1 LNHDA, CDR2 SQIVND (reference sequence). The length of the CDR3 is 15 residues. This CDR3 reads CASSWDPVTYNEQFF. Written as DNA, the CDR3 is TGTGCCAGTAGTTGGGATCCCGTAACCTACAATGAGCAGTTCTTC.

The V call is TRBV7-2, the J call TRBJ2-6; D gene unclear. The germline CDR1 and CDR2 sequences are SGHTA and FQGNSA. CDR3 length: 15 amino acids. V dropped 2 bases and J dropped 0 bases, with 5 bases sitting between them. CDR3 sequence reads: CASSLSLSGANVLTF. In nucleotides, the CDR3 is TGTGCCAGCAGCTTATCACTCTCTGGGGCCAACGTCCTGACTTTC.

The chain has TRBV7-9 and TRBJ1-1; 7 bases fit TRBD1. Losses at the gene ends were 5 bases for V and 0 bases for J; bases not matched to a gene: 3. This CDR3 is built from 14 residues. The germline gives CDR1 SEHNR, CDR2 FQNEAQ (reference sequence). CDR3 nucleotides: TGTGCCAGCAGCCGCGACAGGGTGAACACTGAAGCTTTCTTT. Its translation is CASSRDRVNTEAFF.